The following is a TCR beta chain sequence with its context. No antigen is known for it. This sample stems from a study of a mutant IDH1 vaccine in newly diagnosed glioma. Background on the study: Following radiotherapy alone, or alongside temozolomide cycles, vaccination was started after an interval of 4-6 weeks. Previous care, which was radiotherapy, temozolomide, or both, most often involved both. Overall study findings and caveats: Shifts in the top peripheral T cell clonotypes seemed unrelated to pseudoprogression.

Between the trimmed V and J ends, which lost 7 bases and 6 bases, there was a span of 15 bases. Germline V gene data show CDR1 as SGHNT and CDR2 as YENEEA. The CDR3 extends over 14 amino acids. Noted time point: week 5, during vaccination. A 20-mer mutant IDH1 peptide at 300 ug was injected subcutaneously with topical imiquimod. Assay: immunoSEQ multiplex PCR; the TCRdb copy retains only in-frame clones and omits some. The sample yields approximately 35,000 clones, roughly 56% seen once. The TCR originated in a woman under 30 with glioma. V is TRBV11-3 and J is TRBJ2-2; D ambiguous. The sample here was PBMCs, taken from a glioma patient whose treatment included an IDH1 peptide vaccine. CDR3 loop: CASTADTYAGELFF. The CDR3 DNA sequence: TGTGCCAGCACCGCCGACACCTATGCCGGGGAGCTGTTTTTT.